The clone carrying this T cell receptor beta chain was observed a handful of times. Its antigen is unknown. The CDR3 contains 16 residues. Germline V lookup: CDR1 MNHEY, CDR2 SMNVEV (reference sequence). V lost 5 bases, J lost 3 bases, and 11 bases stayed unmatched. This sample is part of a study of T-cell reconstitution after alpha-beta-depleted transplantation in children. The study, taken as a whole, reports: At one year after transplant, newly produced T cells mostly accounted for T-cell counts and diversity. As was reported, about two months after transplant, alpha-beta T cells came from several hundred expanded graft clones. Some patients owed their high day-60 TCRbeta diversity to surviving recipient T cells and thymic progenitors.

This sample's TCRbeta library carried unique molecular identifier barcodes. TCRdb itself ran the PCR reads through MiXCR, one entry per CDR3 protein. Altogether 90,000 to 100,000 distinct CDR3 sequences are present, less than 25% being singletons, with the ten largest covering roughly a fifth. This TCR was recovered from a boy between 2 and 15 years old with acute lymphoblastic leukemia, due to receive a stem cell transplant. V gene TRBV27 combines with J gene TRBJ2-7; 9 bases line up with TRBD2. The starting material was PBMCs, obtained before TCRalphabeta/CD19-depleted stem cell transplant. The chain's CDR3 is CASSTLPGLAFYEQYF. CDR3 sequence (DNA): TGTGCCAGCAGTACTTTGCCGGGACTAGCTTTCTACGAGCAGTACTTC.